One sample yielded the 15 T cell receptor beta chains listed below, sequenced in a study of spatial heterogeneity in lung cancer. Regarding time point: sample taken at primary tumor resection. MiXCR, run by TCRdb on the 5' RACE reads, gives a single entry per CDR3 protein. The table lists tens of thousands of distinct CDR3 sequences, about 12% of them singletons, with more than 40% in the top ten. The material sequenced was PBMCs, taken at surgery. These receptors were taken from a male donor with early-stage non-small cell lung cancer.

The DNA of the CDR3 is TGCAGTGCTAGGGAGGACGGAGATCAGCCCCAGCATTTT. This gives the protein CSAREDGDQPQHF. This sequence joins TRBV20-1 and TRBJ1-5; the D is unclear. This CDR3 has 13 amino acids. The V end lost 3 bases, the J end lost 5 bases, and 11 bases lay between the germline ends. CDR1 and CDR2 (germline): DFQATT, SNEGSKA (reference sequence).

This clonotype was seen a handful of times. The chain carries TRBV6-2 or TRBV6-3 and TRBJ2-7; maybe TRBD2 (6 bases). The CDR3 contains 13 residues. V was cut by 6 bases and J by 3 bases, with 12 bases left in between. CDR1 is MNHEY and CDR2 is SVGEGT in the germline V gene. CDR3 sequence (DNA): TGTGCCAGCAGGGGGACTCTGGGCTACGAGCAGTACTTC. Protein sequence: CASRGTLGYEQYF.

This sequence joins TRBV5-1 and TRBJ2-3; no firm D call. The length of the CDR3 is 15 residues. Trimming took 0 bases from V and 0 from J, leaving 8 bases between them. Germline V gene data show CDR1 as SGHRS and CDR2 as YFSETQ. The CDR3 coding sequence is TGCGCCAGCAGCTTGGAAGAAGGAAGCACAGATACGCAGTATTTT. Its protein is CASSLEEGSTDTQYF.

The chain combines TRBV5-1 with TRBJ1-6, with D hard to call. Germline V CDR1 and CDR2: SGHRS, YFSETQ. Trimming removed 0 bases at V and 5 bases at J, with 6 bases between. The CDR3 extends over 14 amino acids. The CDR3 bases are TGCGCCAGCAGCTTGGTGTCGAATAATTCACCCCTCCACTTT. The encoded protein is CASSLVSNNSPLHF.

This clonotype has a handful of counts. The V gene is TRBV7-2, the J gene TRBJ1-2, with D perhaps TRBD1 (6 bases). Per germline, CDR1 SGHTA and CDR2 FQGNSA. Trimming took off 5 bases at V and 6 bases at J, with 19 bases between the two ends. CDR3 length: 15 amino acids. CDR3 protein: CASSPRTGARDGYTF. CDR3 sequence (DNA): TGTGCCAGCAGCCCACGTACGGGGGCAAGGGATGGCTACACCTTC.

This rearrangement joins TRBV15 to TRBJ1-4; D uncertain. The V end lost 5 bases, the J end lost 7 bases, and 11 bases lay between the germline ends. CDR1 and CDR2 from the germline V gene are LNHNV and YYDKDF (reference sequence). The length of the CDR3 is 13 residues. Here the CDR3 reads CATSLRLGEKLFF. CDR3 in DNA: TGTGCCACCAGCCTCAGGCTAGGTGAAAAACTGTTTTTT.

This clonotype was observed a handful of times. This chain uses TRBV9 with TRBJ1-1; D might be TRBD1 (6 bases). CDR3 length: 15 residues. The V gene's germline CDR1 is SGDLS and CDR2 YYNGEE. V was clipped by 3 bases and J by 3 bases, with 15 bases between them. The CDR3 loop reads CASSERGADHTEAFF. In DNA form, the CDR3 reads TGTGCCAGCAGCGAAAGGGGGGCGGACCACACTGAAGCTTTCTTT.

There are a few counts of this clonotype. The V gene is TRBV4-2, the J gene TRBJ2-1; 9 bases are a match to TRBD2. The CDR3 extends over 17 amino acids. With 0 bases clipped from V and 7 bases from J, the junction kept 10 bases outside the gene matches. In germline, CDR1 is LGHNA, CDR2 YNFKEQ. This CDR3 is CASSQEAVSGSWNEQFF. For the CDR3, the DNA is TGTGCCAGCAGCCAAGAGGCAGTTAGCGGGAGTTGGAATGAGCAGTTCTTC.

The chain joins TRBV27 to TRBJ2-3; 9 bases align to TRBD1. V lost 3 bases and J lost 5; bases outside the gene matches: 9. The CDR3 is made up of 16 amino acids. Germline lookup yields CDR1 MNHEY and CDR2 SMNVEV (reference sequence). The CDR3 DNA reads TGTGCCAGCAGTTTGACCGGGACAGGGTATGAAGATACGCAGTATTTT. It translates to CASSLTGTGYEDTQYF.

In its sample, this clonotype was seen many times. In nucleotides, the CDR3 is TGTGCCGGGGCACTGACAGGGTACGCTGAAAAACTGTTTTTT. Amino acids: CAGALTGYAEKLFF. The chain couples TRBV27 to TRBJ1-4; 7 positions match TRBD1. The V segment lost 11 bases and the J segment 7 bases; nucleotides outside the gene matches: 13. Germline V gene sequence: CDR1 MNHEY, CDR2 SMNVEV (reference sequence). The CDR3 has 14 residues.

The chain carries TRBV12-3 or TRBV12-4 and TRBJ1-6; TRBD1 is a possible D gene (6 bases). The CDR3 contains 16 residues. V lost 4 bases and J lost 10, with 20 bases in between. The CDR3: CASSSEGGRSLSPLHF. CDR3 sequence (DNA): TGTGCCAGCAGTTCCGAGGGGGGCCGGAGTCTATCACCCCTCCACTTT.

This clonotype was counted ten times or more. The V call is TRBV2, the J call TRBJ2-3; TRBD1 agrees at 10 bases. V dropped 6 bases and J dropped 2; count of bases not matched to a gene: 5. CDR3 size: 15 residues. Germline lookup yields CDR1 SNHLY and CDR2 FYNNEI. CDR3 sequence: CASRRTGGNTDTQYF. The CDR3 coding sequence is TGTGCCAGCAGGCGGACAGGGGGAAACACAGATACGCAGTATTTT.

The rearrangement links TRBV19 to TRBJ1-2; 8 bases match TRBD1. Germline CDR1 and CDR2: LNHDA and SQIVND (reference sequence). The CDR3 runs to 14 residues. J was trimmed by 5 bases and V by 3 bases; bases with no gene match: 5. Here the CDR3 reads CASSMRDRGYGYTF. CDR3 in DNA: TGTGCCAGTAGTATGCGTGACAGGGGTTATGGCTACACCTTC.

V is TRBV6-6 and J is TRBJ2-1, with D uncertain. This CDR3 has 15 amino acids. The V gene's germline CDR1 is MNHNY and CDR2 SVGAGI (reference sequence). V was trimmed by 2 bases and J by 4 bases, leaving 12 bases between them. DNA of the CDR3: TGTGCCAGCAGTTACCGGCGTAGGGATTACAATGAGCAGTTCTTC. Residues: CASSYRRRDYNEQFF.

This clonotype was seen only a few times. The V and J genes are TRBV4-3 and TRBJ2-3; 10 bases fit TRBD2. The V segment lost 0 bases and the J segment 2 bases; nucleotides outside the gene matches: 17. The CDR3 loop spans 21 amino acids. CDR1 LGHNA and CDR2 YSLEER come from the germline V gene. In DNA, the CDR3 is TGCGCCAGCAGCCAAGATCTCTCTGGTTTATCGACTAGCGGGTTCACAGATACGCAGTATTTT. Translating gives CASSQDLSGLSTSGFTDTQYF.